This T cell receptor beta chain is drawn from a study of molecular identifiers for immune sequencing clone quantification. TCRdb re-derived calls from the PCR reads in MiXCR, one entry per CDR3 protein. The sample lists about half a million distinct CDR3 sequences, roughly 25% occurring once. Trimming removed 0 bases from V and 5 bases from J, with 8 bases in between. Germline V gene lookup returns CDR1 SGDLS and CDR2 YYNGEE. This CDR3 has 14 residues. Naive CD8 T cells were picked out by sorting for CD8+CD4-CCR7+CD45RA+. The chain employs TRBV9 and TRBJ1-4; D is perhaps TRBD1 (5 bases). Sequencing was performed on naive CD8+ T cells from blood, with Jurkat cell RNA spiked in. Described subset: FACS-sorted CD8+CD4-CCR7+CD45RA+ naive T cells. The sequence derives from a human donor in good health. Some libraries in this study had Jurkat cell RNA spiked in. The CDR3: CASSVEGSNEKLFF. The CDR3 DNA is TGTGCCAGCAGCGTAGAGGGGTCCAATGAAAAACTGTTTTTT.